This TCR beta chain appears in the sequencing data of a study of identifying expanded T cells in peripheral blood. General study results and limits: Roughly 1.2 clones differed between technical replicates, versus around 15 and 19 over time.

The table came from immunoSEQ multiplex PCR; TCRdb's copy has only in-frame clones and leaves some out. The profile shows about 78,000 clones, about four fifths of them singletons. A few counts support this clone. No antigen is known for it. Compared with germline, one end of the junction differs, possibly owing to a read error. Germline V gene lookup returns CDR1 SSHAT and CDR2 FNYEAQ (reference sequence). The CDR3 is 16 residues long. Collection occurred without any documented infections or immune events in donors. This clonotype originated in a person aged 18 to 70 in good health. Specimen: blood. The chain has TRBV7-7 and TRBJ2-3; 13 bases match TRBD2. CDR3 amino acids: CASSLGLAGEGDTQYF. The CDR3 DNA is TGTGCTAGCAGCTTAGGACTAGCGGGAGAGGGGGATACGCAGTATTTT.